These T cell receptor beta chains were read from a single sample in a study of shared clonotypes between healthy human individuals. Measured with immunoSEQ multiplex PCR; TCRdb has only the in-frame clones, and not every one. The sample contains a few million clones, just under 95% of which appear only once. The sequenced material came from naive CD4+ T cells from PBMCs. The source is a man younger than 30 in good health. Some clones in this sample may be carry-over from other donors' samples. Both conserved end residues are part of each CDR3. Each record gives: clone size, J gene, D gene, V gene, CDR3 protein, CDR3 DNA. The D gene is left open where the match is weak. Not all rows give a size; the values are once, few, many and, for expanded clones, a class.

.,TRBJ2-7,TRBD1,TRBV10-3,CAISDGTASYEQYF,TGTGCCATCAGTGATGGGACAGCATCCTACGAGCAGTACTTC
.,TRBJ2-5,TRBD1,TRBV6-1,CASSAGQSVETQYF,TGTGCCAGCAGTGCGGGACAGTCAGTGGAGACCCAGTACTTC
.,TRBJ1-1,.,TRBV7-2,CASSLRVYGEAFF,TGTGCCAGCAGCCTACGGGTATACGGTGAAGCTTTCTTT
.,TRBJ2-1,.,TRBV7-9,CASSYLTPGAGNEQFF,TGTGCCAGCAGCTACCTCACCCCGGGTGCGGGTAATGAGCAGTTCTTC
.,TRBJ2-1,.,TRBV7-2,CASSAHRLDEQFF,TGTGCCAGCAGCGCCCACAGGTTGGATGAGCAGTTCTTC
.,TRBJ1-5,.,TRBV28,CASSLPGYSQPQHF,TGTGCCAGCAGTCTCCCGGGCTACAGCCAGCCCCAGCATTTT
.,TRBJ1-3,TRBD1,TRBV6-1,CASRVTGGGNTIYF,TGTGCCAGCAGGGTGACAGGGGGTGGAAACACCATATATTTT
.,TRBJ2-1,.,TRBV4-2,CASSLEGTGEQFF,TGTGCCAGCAGCCTCGAGGGGACGGGGGAGCAGTTCTTC
.,TRBJ2-1,.,TRBV5-1,CASSLDATYNEQFF,TGCGCCAGTTCACTAGACGCAACCTACAATGAGCAGTTCTTC
.,TRBJ2-2,TRBD2,TRBV19,CASSIKEGPGGTGELFF,TGTGCCAGTAGTATAAAGGAGGGGCCGGGGGGCACCGGGGAGCTGTTTTTT
.,TRBJ1-2,TRBD1,TRBV6-5,CASRPTGSGYGYTF,TGTGCCAGCAGACCGACAGGGTCAGGATATGGCTACACCTTC
.,TRBJ1-1,.,TRBV6-1,CASIGGRDTEAFF,TGTGCCAGCATCGGGGGGCGAGACACTGAAGCTTTCTTT
.,TRBJ1-4,.,TRBV5-1,CASSAVREATTNEKLFF,TGCGCCAGCAGCGCAGTGAGGGAGGCAACTACTAACGAAAAACTGTTTTTT
once,TRBJ2-7,TRBD2,TRBV27,CASSFLAGTDEQYF,TGTGCCAGCAGTTTTCTAGCGGGAACGGACGAGCAGTACTTC
.,TRBJ2-7,.,TRBV18,CASSLGTLTSYEQYF,TGTGCCAGCTCTCTCGGGACTCTGACCTCCTACGAGCAGTACTTC
.,TRBJ2-3,TRBD2,TRBV5-1,CASTSGRAADTQYF,TGCGCCAGTACTAGCGGGAGGGCAGCAGATACGCAGTATTTT
.,TRBJ2-3,.,TRBV5-1,CASSLVDKTDTQYF,TGCGCCAGCAGCTTGGTCGACAAAACAGATACGCAGTATTTT
.,TRBJ2-7,.,TRBV16,CASSQSGFEQYF,TGTGCCAGCAGCCAATCTGGATTCGAGCAGTACTTC
.,TRBJ1-5,.,TRBV5-5,CASSLPGSNQPQHF,TGTGCCAGCAGCTTGCCAGGGAGCAATCAGCCCCAGCATTTT
.,TRBJ2-7,TRBD1,TRBV9,CASSVGQGNPYEQYF,TGTGCCAGCAGCGTAGGACAGGGGAATCCCTACGAGCAGTACTTC
.,TRBJ2-7,TRBD2,TRBV5-4,CASSPSTSAPYEQYF,TGTGCCAGCAGCCCGTCCACTAGCGCACCGTACGAGCAGTACTTC
.,TRBJ1-2,TRBD1,TRBV4-1,CASSQVGQGGGYTF,TGCGCCAGCAGCCAAGTTGGACAGGGCGGTGGCTACACCTTC
.,TRBJ2-5,.,TRBV19,CASSIGSPRPTQYF,TGTGCCAGTAGTATCGGCAGTCCAAGACCGACCCAGTACTTC
.,TRBJ1-2,TRBD1,TRBV11-2,CASSLGRTGPTYGYTF,TGTGCCAGCAGCTTAGGTCGGACAGGGCCTACCTATGGCTACACCTTC
few,TRBJ1-1,.,TRBV6-6,CASSLRDGNTEAFF,TGTGCCAGCAGTCTCCGGGACGGGAACACTGAAGCTTTCTTT
few,TRBJ1-4,TRBD1,TRBV6-1,CASRTDRDNEKLFF,TGTGCCAGCAGGACGGACAGGGATAATGAAAAACTGTTTTTT
.,TRBJ1-2,TRBD1,TRBV5-1,CASSLALGQGYGYTF,TGCGCCAGCAGCTTGGCATTGGGACAGGGGTATGGCTACACCTTC
.,TRBJ2-7,TRBD2,TRBV6-5,CASSYDGLAGAYEQYF,TGTGCCAGCAGTTACGACGGACTAGCGGGAGCCTACGAGCAGTACTTC
.,TRBJ2-2,.,TRBV5-1,CASSDRTNRGELFF,TGCGCCAGCAGCGACCGGACAAATCGGGGGGAGCTGTTTTTT
.,TRBJ1-1,.,TRBV27,CASSFRVNTEAFF,TGTGCCAGCAGTTTCAGAGTTAACACTGAAGCTTTCTTT
.,TRBJ2-1,TRBD2,TRBV9,CASSPLGLAGYNEQFF,TGTGCCAGCAGCCCACTTGGACTAGCGGGTTACAATGAGCAGTTCTTC
.,TRBJ2-7,TRBD2,TRBV4-2,CASSPTSGSLYEQYF,TGTGCCAGCAGCCCGACTAGCGGGAGCTTGTACGAGCAGTACTTC
.,TRBJ1-2,.,TRBV4-1,CASSREFRGDYGYTF,TGCGCCAGCAGCCGTGAATTCAGGGGAGACTATGGCTACACCTTC
.,TRBJ2-1,.,TRBV2,CASIGGADEQFF,TGTGCCAGCATAGGAGGGGCGGATGAGCAGTTCTTC
.,TRBJ2-7,.,TRBV28,CASSLGVGPYEQYF,TGTGCCAGCAGTTTAGGAGTAGGACCCTACGAGCAGTACTTC
.,TRBJ1-6,.,TRBV4-2,CASSQDYREVDSPLHF,TGTGCCAGCAGCCAAGATTACAGGGAGGTTGATTCACCCCTCCACTTT
once,TRBJ2-7,TRBD2,TRBV10-3,CAARKRESTVEQYF,TGTGCCGCCAGAAAGCGGGAGAGTACGGTCGAGCAGTACTTC
.,TRBJ2-5,TRBD2,TRBV25-1,CASSVAGGAETQYF,TGTGCCAGCAGTGTCGCGGGAGGGGCAGAGACCCAGTACTTC
.,TRBJ2-3,TRBD1,TRBV5-4,CASSARTGQFTDTQYF,TGTGCCAGCAGCGCCAGGACGGGACAGTTCACAGATACGCAGTATTTT
.,TRBJ2-2,.,TRBV2,CASSVARAGELFF,TGTGCCAGCAGTGTTGCTCGGGCCGGGGAGCTGTTTTTT
.,TRBJ1-1,.,TRBV6-5,CASRLTLGVRTEAFF,TGTGCCAGCAGGCTTACCCTGGGAGTTCGCACTGAAGCTTTCTTT
.,TRBJ2-5,TRBD2,TRBV4-2,CASSRGTSGYQETQYF,TGTGCCAGCAGCCGAGGGACTAGCGGGTACCAAGAGACCCAGTACTTC
.,TRBJ2-2,TRBD1,TRBV4-1,CASSQPNRGTGELFF,TGCGCCAGCAGCCAGCCGAACAGGGGAACCGGGGAGCTGTTTTTT
.,TRBJ1-1,.,TRBV2,CASLQSNTEAFF,TGTGCCAGCCTCCAATCGAACACTGAAGCTTTCTTT
.,TRBJ2-3,.,TRBV5-4,CASSLEIGKTDTQYF,TGTGCCAGCAGCTTGGAGATCGGGAAGACAGATACGCAGTATTTT